The source of this TCR beta chain is a study of cytomegalovirus exposure and HLA in healthy donors. V shed 0 bases and J shed 0 bases, with 9 bases lying between them. Germline values: CDR1 LGHNA, CDR2 YSLEER. CDR3 length: 17 residues. PCR amplification relied on 60 Vbeta primers (plus 13 Jbeta primers). Sequencing was performed with immunoSEQ multiplex PCR; in TCRdb, only in-frame clones are kept and a portion is missing. Seen here are more than 130,000 clones, around 80% observed once, and the top ten hold 4.5% to 6%. The TCR comes from a male donor in good health and CMV-seronegative. The chain carries TRBV4-3 and TRBJ2-6, with unresolved D. The sample comprised PBMCs. The CDR3, as DNA: TGCGCCAGCAGCCAAGATTACAGCTCCTCTGGGGCCAACGTCCTGACTTTC. It translates to CASSQDYSSSGANVLTF.